This T cell receptor beta chain was recorded in a study of T cell responses to AZD1222 COVID-19 vaccine. V was clipped by 4 bases and J by 7 bases; unmatched bases: 7. CDR1 and CDR2 (germline): SGHRS, YFSETQ. This CDR3 comprises 13 residues. Overall study results and limits: In the spike-specific TCR repertoire, nearly half reportedly target unmutated variant regions. At baseline, seropositivity was found in only 5 to 7 AZD1222 recipients.

About this clone itself: Its antigen is not known.

TCRdb's copy holds only in-frame clones and misses some; the assay was immunoSEQ multiplex PCR. The table lists about 120,000 clones, approximately 91% of them singletons. The clonotype comes from an adult who received the AZD1222 COVID-19 vaccine. This specimen consisted of peripheral blood, obtained 28 days after the second AZD1222 dose. The V gene is TRBV5-1, the J gene TRBJ1-2, with TRBD1 matching 7 bases. CDR3 sequence: CASSPRQGRGYTF. The CDR3 nucleotides read TGCGCCAGCAGCCCGCGACAGGGCCGTGGCTACACCTTC.